The sequence of this T cell receptor beta chain was determined in a study of tumor and adjacent non-tumor tissue in lung cancer. Study-wide background: Stage I to III disease affected 10 men and several women aged roughly 31 to 85. On average, productive TCRbeta reads reached about 4.4 million per sample.

Three rounds of nested PCR, following a modified ARM-PCR protocol, produced the TCRbeta library. TCRdb re-derived calls from the multiplex PCR reads in MiXCR, one entry per CDR3 protein. The data hold under 150,000 distinct CDR3 sequences, with approximately 72% observed a single time. RNA was extracted from bulk tissue without any cell sorting. The CDR3 loop spans 14 amino acids. Trimming took 1 base from V and 10 from J, leaving 17 bases between them. Germline lookup yields CDR1 DFQATT and CDR2 SNEGSKA (reference sequence). The sequence came from a man between 60 and 70 years old with small cell lung cancer. Specimen: lung tumor tissue. This sequence joins TRBV20-1 and TRBJ2-1; D unclear. The DNA of the CDR3 is TGCAGTGCTAGAGGACGGAGTATTGTCGGGGAGCAGTTCTTC. This sequence encodes CSARGRSIVGEQFF.